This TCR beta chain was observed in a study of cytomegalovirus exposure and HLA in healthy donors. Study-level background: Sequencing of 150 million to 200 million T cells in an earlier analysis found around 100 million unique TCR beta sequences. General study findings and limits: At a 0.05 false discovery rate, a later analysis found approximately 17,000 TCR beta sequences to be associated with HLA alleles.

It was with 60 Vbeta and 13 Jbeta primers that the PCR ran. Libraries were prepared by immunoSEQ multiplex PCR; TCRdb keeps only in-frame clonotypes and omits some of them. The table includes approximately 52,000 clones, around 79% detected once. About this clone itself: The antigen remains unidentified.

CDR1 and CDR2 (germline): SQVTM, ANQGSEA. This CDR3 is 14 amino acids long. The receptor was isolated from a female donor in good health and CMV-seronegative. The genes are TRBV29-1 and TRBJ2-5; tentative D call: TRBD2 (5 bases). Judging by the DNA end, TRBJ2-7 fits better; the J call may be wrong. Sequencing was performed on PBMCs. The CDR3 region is CSVEDSLKPYEQYF. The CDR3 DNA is TGCAGCGTGGAGGACTCACTTAAACCCTACGAGCAGTACTTC.